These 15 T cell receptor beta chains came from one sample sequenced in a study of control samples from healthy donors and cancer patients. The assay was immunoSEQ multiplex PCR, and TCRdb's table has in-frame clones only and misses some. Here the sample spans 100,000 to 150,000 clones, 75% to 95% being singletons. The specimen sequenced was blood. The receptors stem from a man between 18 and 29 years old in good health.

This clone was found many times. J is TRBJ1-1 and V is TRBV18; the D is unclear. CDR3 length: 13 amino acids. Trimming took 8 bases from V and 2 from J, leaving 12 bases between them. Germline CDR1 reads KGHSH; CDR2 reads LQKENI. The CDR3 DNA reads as TGTGCCAGCGCGTCTGACGGAAACACTGAAGCTTTCTTT. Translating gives CASASDGNTEAFF.

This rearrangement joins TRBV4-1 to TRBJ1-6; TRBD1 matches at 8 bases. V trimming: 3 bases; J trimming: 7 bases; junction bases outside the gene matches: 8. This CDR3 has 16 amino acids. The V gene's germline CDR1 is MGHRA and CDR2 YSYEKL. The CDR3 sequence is CASSQSPGGRNSPLHF. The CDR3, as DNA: TGCGCCAGCAGCCAGTCACCAGGGGGCAGGAATTCACCCCTCCACTTT.

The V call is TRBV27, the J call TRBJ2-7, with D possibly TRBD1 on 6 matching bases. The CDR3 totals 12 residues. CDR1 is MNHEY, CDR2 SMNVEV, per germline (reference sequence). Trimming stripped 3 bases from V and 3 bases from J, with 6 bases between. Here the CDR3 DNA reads TGTGCCAGCAGTTTGACAGGCTACGAGCAGTACTTC. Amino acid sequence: CASSLTGYEQYF.

This chain's CDR3 is CASSPLVEGGEAFF. The CDR3 coding sequence is TGTGCCAGCTCACCACTTGTTGAGGGGGGAGAAGCTTTCTTT. This chain connects TRBV18 to TRBJ1-1; tentative D call: TRBD1 (6 bases). CDR1 is KGHSH and CDR2 is LQKENI in the germline V gene. The V gene lost 1 base and the J gene lost 8 bases, with 14 bases spanning the gap. The CDR3 contains 14 residues.

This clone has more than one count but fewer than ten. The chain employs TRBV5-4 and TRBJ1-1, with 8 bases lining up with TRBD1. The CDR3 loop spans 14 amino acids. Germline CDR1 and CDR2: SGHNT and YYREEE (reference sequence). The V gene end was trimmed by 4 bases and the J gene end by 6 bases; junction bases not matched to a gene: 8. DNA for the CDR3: TGTGCCAGCAGCCCGGGACAGGAGAGACCTGAAGCTTTCTTT. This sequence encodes CASSPGQERPEAFF.

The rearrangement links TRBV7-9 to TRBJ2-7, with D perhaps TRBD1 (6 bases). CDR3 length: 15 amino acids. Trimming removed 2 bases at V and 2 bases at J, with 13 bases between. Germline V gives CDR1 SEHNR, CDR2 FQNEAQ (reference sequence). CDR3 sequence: CASSLTLQGTYEQYF. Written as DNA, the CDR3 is TGTGCCAGCAGCTTAACTCTTCAGGGGACCTACGAGCAGTACTTC.

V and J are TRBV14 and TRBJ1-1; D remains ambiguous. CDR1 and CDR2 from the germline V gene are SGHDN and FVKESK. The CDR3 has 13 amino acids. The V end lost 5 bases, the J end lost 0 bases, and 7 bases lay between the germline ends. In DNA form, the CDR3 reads TGTGCCAGCAGCTCCTGGATGAACACTGAAGCTTTCTTT. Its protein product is CASSSWMNTEAFF.

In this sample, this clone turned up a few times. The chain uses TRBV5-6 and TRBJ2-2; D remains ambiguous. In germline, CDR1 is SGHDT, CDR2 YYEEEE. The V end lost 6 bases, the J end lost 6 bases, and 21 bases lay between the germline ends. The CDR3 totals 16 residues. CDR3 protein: CASTTSQMGSAGELFF. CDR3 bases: TGTGCCAGCACCACATCTCAGATGGGATCGGCCGGGGAGCTGTTTTTT.

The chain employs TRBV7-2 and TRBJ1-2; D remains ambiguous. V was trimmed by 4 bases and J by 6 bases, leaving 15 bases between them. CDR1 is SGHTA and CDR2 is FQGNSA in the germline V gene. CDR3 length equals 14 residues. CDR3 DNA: TGTGCCAGCAGCTCCAATGTGGCAGGCCATGGCTACACCTTC. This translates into CASSSNVAGHGYTF.

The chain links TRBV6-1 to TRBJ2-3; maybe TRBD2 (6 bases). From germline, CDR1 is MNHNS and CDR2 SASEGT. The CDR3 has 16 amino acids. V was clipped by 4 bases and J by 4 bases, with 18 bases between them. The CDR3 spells CASSGGTGWISDTQYF. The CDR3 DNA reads TGTGCCAGCAGTGGAGGGACTGGATGGATCTCAGATACGCAGTATTTT.

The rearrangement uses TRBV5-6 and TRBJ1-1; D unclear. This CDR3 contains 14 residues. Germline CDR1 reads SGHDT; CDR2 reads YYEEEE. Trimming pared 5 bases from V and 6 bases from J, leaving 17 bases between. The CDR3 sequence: CASSPLLGGAEAFF. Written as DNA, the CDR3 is TGTGCCAGCAGTCCCCTCTTGGGCGGGGCTGAAGCTTTCTTT.

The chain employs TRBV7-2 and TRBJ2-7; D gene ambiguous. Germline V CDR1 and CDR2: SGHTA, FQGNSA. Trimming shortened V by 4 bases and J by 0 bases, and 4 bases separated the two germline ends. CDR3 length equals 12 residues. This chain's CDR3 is CASSSVSYEQYF. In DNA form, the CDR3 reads TGTGCCAGCAGCTCGGTCTCCTACGAGCAGTACTTC.

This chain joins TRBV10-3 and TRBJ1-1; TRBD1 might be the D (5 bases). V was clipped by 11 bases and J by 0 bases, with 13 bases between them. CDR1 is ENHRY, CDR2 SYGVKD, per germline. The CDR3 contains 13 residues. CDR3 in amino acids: CASRDGVNTEAFF. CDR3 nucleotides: TGTGCCTCACGGGACGGGGTGAACACTGAAGCTTTCTTT.

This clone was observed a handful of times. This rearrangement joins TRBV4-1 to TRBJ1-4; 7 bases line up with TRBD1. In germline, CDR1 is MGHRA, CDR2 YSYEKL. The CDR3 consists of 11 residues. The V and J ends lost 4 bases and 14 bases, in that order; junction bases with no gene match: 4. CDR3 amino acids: CASSRTGALFF. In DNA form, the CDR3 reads TGCGCCAGCAGCCGCACAGGGGCCCTGTTTTTT.

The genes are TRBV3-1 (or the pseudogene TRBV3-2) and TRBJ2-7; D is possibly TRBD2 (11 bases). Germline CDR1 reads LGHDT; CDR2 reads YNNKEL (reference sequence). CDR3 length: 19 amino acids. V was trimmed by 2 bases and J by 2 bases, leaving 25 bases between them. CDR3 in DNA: TGTGCCAGCAGCCAATTTCGGACAGGGGGGACTAGCGGAGCCTACGAGCAGTACTTC. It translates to CASSQFRTGGTSGAYEQYF.